These T cell receptor beta chains were read from a single sample in a study of OX40 agonist ivuxolimab in advanced cancers. TCRdb keeps only in-frame clones here, not all; method: immunoSEQ multiplex PCR. This table has some 81,000 clones, approximately 85% appearing once. The sequenced sample was CD4+ or CD8+ T cells sorted from blood, obtained in a trial of the OX40 agonist ivuxolimab. Receptor source: an adult with an advanced solid tumor such as melanoma, head and neck, liver or kidney cancer. Each CDR3 is given with its conserved first and last residue. Each record gives: D gene, clone size, J gene, V gene, CDR3 DNA, CDR3 protein. D genes are given only for firm matches. Clone size appears in some rows only: once, few, many, or a class for an expanded clone.

TRBD1 | - | TRBJ1-6 | TRBV16 | TGTGCCAGCAGCCGCCGGGGGACAGGATCACCCCTCCACTTT | CASSRRGTGSPLHF
- | - | TRBJ2-7 | TRBV6-1 | TGTGCCAGCAGCCTAGGGTACGAGCAGTACTTC | CASSLGYEQYF
- | - | TRBJ2-1 | TRBV2 | TGTGCCAGCATGTTGGGTGAGCAGTTCTTC | CASMLGEQFF
- | medium-sized | TRBJ2-2 | TRBV9 | TGTGCCAGCAGCGTAGCCTCGACAGGCGGGGAGCTGTTTTTT | CASSVASTGGELFF
- | - | TRBJ2-1 | TRBV11-2 | TGTGCCAGCAGCCCCCGCAGGGGCCCCAATGAGCAGTTCTTC | CASSPRRGPNEQFF
- | - | TRBJ1-3 | TRBV30 | TGTGCCTGGACCACAGGGGGAAACACCATATATTTT | CAWTTGGNTIYF
- | - | TRBJ1-2 | TRBV5-6 | TGTGCCAGCAGCCGGGAGGGAATTGGGTATGGCTACACCTTC | CASSREGIGYGYTF
- | few | TRBJ2-7 | TRBV7-2 | TGTGCCAGCAGCTTAGAAGGTTGGGCCGAGCAGTACTTC | CASSLEGWAEQYF
- | - | TRBJ2-7 | TRBV7-2 | TGTGCCAGCAGTATGGGGGGCACGGACTACGAGCAGTACTTC | CASSMGGTDYEQYF
- | - | TRBJ1-1 | TRBV9 | TGTGCCAGCAGCGTAGATTGGAACACTGAAGCTTTCTTT | CASSVDWNTEAFF
TRBD1 | once | TRBJ1-1 | TRBV6-5 | TGTGCCAGCAGTCCAGGGGGCGCGGGGAGCACTGAAGCTTTCTTT | CASSPGGAGSTEAFF
- | - | TRBJ1-5 | TRBV6-6 | TGTGCCAGCGCTTCTTTCCCTGAGGGCAATCAGCCCCAGCATTTT | CASASFPEGNQPQHF
- | - | TRBJ2-3 | TRBV7-2 | TGTGCCAGCAGCTTAGGGGGCGCCTTGCAAAATACGCAGTATTTT | CASSLGGALQNTQYF
TRBD1 | - | TRBJ1-4 | TRBV23-1 | TGCGCCAGCAGTTACGACAGGGCCGTGAATGAAAAACTGTTTTTT | CASSYDRAVNEKLFF
- | - | TRBJ2-5 | TRBV7-2 | TGTGCCAGCAGCTTAAGTAGGGGAGCAGGGACATTCGGGACCCAGTACTTC | CASSLSRGAGTFGTQYF
- | - | TRBJ1-2 | TRBV29-1 | TGCAGCGTTGCTGCGAATTTAAGGGACCGAAACTATGGCTACACCTTC | CSVAANLRDRNYGYTF
- | - | TRBJ1-1 | TRBV9 | TGTGCCAGCAGCGTAGACGCGTGGGCGGGAGTGAACACTGAAGCTTTCTTT | CASSVDAWAGVNTEAFF
TRBD1 | - | TRBJ1-4 | TRBV18 | TGTGCCAGCTCACTTCCTACAGGGGCGGGTAATGAAAAACTGTTTTTT | CASSLPTGAGNEKLFF
TRBD2 | - | TRBJ2-1 | TRBV11-2 | TGTGCCAGCAGGTTGTATAGCGGGGATGAGCAGTTCTTC | CASRLYSGDEQFF
TRBD1 | few | TRBJ1-2 | TRBV5-1 | TGCGCCAGCAGCTCCGGACAGGGGGGCGATGGCTACACCTTC | CASSSGQGGDGYTF
TRBD1 | - | TRBJ2-1 | TRBV5-1 | TGCGCCAGCAGGTTGACAGGGGATAATGAGCAGTTCTTC | CASRLTGDNEQFF
- | - | TRBJ2-5 | TRBV7-6 | TGTGCCAGCAGCTTACGTTCCCTTTCCGAGACCCAGTACTTC | CASSLRSLSETQYF
- | - | TRBJ1-3 | TRBV30 | TGTGCCTCCCCCGGAGGGCCGGGGGACACCATATATTTT | CASPGGPGDTIYF
- | once | TRBJ2-5 | TRBV2 | TGTGCCAGCAGTGAAGCTACAGGGCGGGGGGAGACCCAGTACTTC | CASSEATGRGETQYF
- | once | TRBJ1-5 | TRBV7-2 | TGTGCCAGCAGCTTAGTGTATCAGGGAGCTCAGCCCCAGCATTTT | CASSLVYQGAQPQHF
- | few | TRBJ1-5 | TRBV6-5 | TGTGCCAGCAGTAAGGGAAATCAGCCCCAGCATTTT | CASSKGNQPQHF